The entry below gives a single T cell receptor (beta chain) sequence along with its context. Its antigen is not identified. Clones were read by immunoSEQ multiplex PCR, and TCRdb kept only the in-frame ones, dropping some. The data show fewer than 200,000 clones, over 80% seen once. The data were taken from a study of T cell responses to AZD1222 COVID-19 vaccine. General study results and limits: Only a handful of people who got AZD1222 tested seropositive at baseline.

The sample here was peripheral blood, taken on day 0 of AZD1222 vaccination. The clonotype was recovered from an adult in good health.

The CDR3 sequence: CASSPGSYGYTF. The DNA of the CDR3 is TGTGCCAGCAGCCCGGGCAGCTATGGCTACACCTTC. This rearrangement joins TRBV5-6 to TRBJ1-2; no firm D call. Trimming removed 4 bases from V and 4 bases from J, with 8 bases in between. Germline V gene sequence: CDR1 SGHDT, CDR2 YYEEEE. The CDR3 runs 12 residues.